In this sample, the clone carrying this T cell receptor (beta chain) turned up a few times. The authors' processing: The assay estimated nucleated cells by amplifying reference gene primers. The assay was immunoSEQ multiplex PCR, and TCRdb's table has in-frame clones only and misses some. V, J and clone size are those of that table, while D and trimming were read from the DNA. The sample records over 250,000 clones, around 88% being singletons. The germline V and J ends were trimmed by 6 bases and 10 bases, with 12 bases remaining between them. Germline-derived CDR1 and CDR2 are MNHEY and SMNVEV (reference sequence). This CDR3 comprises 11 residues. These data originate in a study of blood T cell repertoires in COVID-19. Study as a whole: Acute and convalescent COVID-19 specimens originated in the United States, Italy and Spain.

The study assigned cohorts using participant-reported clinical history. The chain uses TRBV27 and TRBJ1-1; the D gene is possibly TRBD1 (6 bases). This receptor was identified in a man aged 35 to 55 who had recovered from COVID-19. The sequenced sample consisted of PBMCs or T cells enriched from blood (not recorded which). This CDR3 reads CASSTGIIAFF. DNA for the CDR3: TGTGCCAGCAGCACAGGGATAATAGCTTTCTTT.